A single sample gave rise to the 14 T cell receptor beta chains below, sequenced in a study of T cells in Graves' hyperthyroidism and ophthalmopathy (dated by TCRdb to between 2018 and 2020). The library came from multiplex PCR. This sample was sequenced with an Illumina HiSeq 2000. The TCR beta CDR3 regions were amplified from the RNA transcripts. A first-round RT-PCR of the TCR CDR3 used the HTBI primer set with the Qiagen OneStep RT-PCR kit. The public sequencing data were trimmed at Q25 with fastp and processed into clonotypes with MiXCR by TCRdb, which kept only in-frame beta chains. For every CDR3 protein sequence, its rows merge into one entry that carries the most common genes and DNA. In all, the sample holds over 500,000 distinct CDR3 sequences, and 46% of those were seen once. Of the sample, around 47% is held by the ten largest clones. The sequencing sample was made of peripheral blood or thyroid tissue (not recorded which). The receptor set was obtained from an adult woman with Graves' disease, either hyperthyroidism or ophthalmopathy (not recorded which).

The CDR3 loop reads CGGLGGRTEAFF. The CDR3 region has the DNA TGCGGGGGCCTGGGGGGACGCACTGAAGCTTTCTTT. This sequence joins TRBV29-1 and TRBJ1-1, with D tentatively TRBD1 (6 bases). Germline lookup yields CDR1 SQVTM and CDR2 ANQGSEA. The CDR3 is 12 amino acids.

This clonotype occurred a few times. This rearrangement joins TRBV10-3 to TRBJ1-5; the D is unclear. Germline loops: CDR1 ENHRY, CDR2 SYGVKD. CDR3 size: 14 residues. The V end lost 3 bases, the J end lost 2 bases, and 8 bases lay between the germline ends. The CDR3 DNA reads TGTGCCATCAGTGAAAACGGAGGCAATCAGCCCCAGCATTTT. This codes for CAISENGGNQPQHF.

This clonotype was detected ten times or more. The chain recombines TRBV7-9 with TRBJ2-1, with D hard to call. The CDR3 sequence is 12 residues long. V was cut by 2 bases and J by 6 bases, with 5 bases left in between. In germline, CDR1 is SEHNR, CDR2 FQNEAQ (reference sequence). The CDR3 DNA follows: TGTGCCAGCAGCTTAATGGGCAATGAGCAGTTCTTC. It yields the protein CASSLMGNEQFF. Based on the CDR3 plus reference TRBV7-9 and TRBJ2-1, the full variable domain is DTGVSQNPRHKITKRGQNVTFRCDPISEHNRLYWYRQTLGQGPEFLTYFQNEAQLEKSRLLSDRFSAERPKGSFSTLEIQRTEQGDSAMYLCASSLMGNEQFFGPGTRLTVL.

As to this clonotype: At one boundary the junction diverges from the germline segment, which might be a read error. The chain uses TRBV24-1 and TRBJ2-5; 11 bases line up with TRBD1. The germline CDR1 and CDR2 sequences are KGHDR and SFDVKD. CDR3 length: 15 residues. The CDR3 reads CATNHRTGGLETQYF. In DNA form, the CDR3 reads TGTGCTACCAACCACCGGACAGGGGGCTTGGAGACCCAGTACTTC.

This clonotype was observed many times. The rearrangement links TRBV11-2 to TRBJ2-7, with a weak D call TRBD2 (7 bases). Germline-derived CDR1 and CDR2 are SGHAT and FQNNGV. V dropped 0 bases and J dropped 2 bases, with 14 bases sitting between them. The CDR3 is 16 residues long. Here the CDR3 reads CASSLDWSGTPYEQYF. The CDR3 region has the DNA TGTGCCAGCAGCTTAGACTGGAGCGGGACACCCTACGAGCAGTACTTC. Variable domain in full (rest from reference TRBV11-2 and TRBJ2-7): EAGVAQSPRYKIIEKRQSVAFWCNPISGHATLYWYQQILGQGPKLLIQFQNNGVVDDSQLPKDRFSAERLKGVDSTLKIQPAKLEDSAVYLCASSLDWSGTPYEQYFGPGTRLTVT.

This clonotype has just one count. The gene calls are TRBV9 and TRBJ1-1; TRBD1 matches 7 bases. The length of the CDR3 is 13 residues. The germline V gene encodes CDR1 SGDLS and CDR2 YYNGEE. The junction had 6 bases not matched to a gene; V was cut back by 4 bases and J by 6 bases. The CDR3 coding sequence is TGTGCCAGCAGCCGAACAGGGGTGCCTGAAGCTTTCTTT. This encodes CASSRTGVPEAFF. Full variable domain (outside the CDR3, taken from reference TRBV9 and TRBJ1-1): DSGVTQTPKHLITATGQRVTLRCSPRSGDLSVYWYQQSLDQGLQFLIQYYNGEERAKGNILERFSAQQFPDLHSELNLSSLELGDSALYFCASSRTGVPEAFFGQGTRLTVV.

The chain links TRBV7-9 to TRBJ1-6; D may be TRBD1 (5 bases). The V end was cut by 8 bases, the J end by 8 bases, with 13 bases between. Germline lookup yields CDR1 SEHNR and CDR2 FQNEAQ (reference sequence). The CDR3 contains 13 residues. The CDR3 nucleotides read TGTGCCAGCGTCTCCAGGGCTGATTCACCCCTCCACTTT. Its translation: CASVSRADSPLHF.

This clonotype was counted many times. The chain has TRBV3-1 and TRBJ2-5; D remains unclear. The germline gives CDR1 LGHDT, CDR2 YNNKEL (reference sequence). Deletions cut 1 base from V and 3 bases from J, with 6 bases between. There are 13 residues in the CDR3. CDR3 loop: CASSQGLKETQYF. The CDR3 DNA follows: TGTGCCAGCAGCCAAGGCCTGAAAGAGACCCAGTACTTC.

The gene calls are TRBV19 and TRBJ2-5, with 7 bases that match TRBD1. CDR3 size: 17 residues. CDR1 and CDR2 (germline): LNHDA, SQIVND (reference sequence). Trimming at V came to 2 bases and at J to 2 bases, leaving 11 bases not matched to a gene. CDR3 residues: CASSIKGDRVPQETQYF. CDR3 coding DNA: TGTGCCAGTAGTATAAAGGGCGACAGGGTCCCTCAAGAGACCCAGTACTTC.

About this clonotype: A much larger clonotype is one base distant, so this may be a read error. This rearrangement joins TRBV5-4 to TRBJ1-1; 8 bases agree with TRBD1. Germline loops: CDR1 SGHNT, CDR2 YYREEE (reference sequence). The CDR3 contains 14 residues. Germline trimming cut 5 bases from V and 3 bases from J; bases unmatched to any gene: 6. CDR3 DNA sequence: TGTGCCAGCAGATCAGGCAGGGGGCACACTGAAGCTTTCTTT. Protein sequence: CASRSGRGHTEAFF.

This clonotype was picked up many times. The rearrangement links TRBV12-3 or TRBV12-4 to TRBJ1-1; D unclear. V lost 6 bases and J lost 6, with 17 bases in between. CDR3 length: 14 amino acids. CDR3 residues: CASSPRPLRAEAFF. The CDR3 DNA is TGTGCCAGCAGCCCTAGACCGCTACGGGCTGAAGCTTTCTTT.

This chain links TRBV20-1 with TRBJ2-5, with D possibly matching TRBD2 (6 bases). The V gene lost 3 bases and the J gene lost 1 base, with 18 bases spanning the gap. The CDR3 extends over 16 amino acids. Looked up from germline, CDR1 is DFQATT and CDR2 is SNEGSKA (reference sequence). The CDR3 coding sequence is TGCAGTGCTAGTCTCGGGAGAGCCTTCTTCCAAGAGACCCAGTACTTC. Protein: CSASLGRAFFQETQYF.

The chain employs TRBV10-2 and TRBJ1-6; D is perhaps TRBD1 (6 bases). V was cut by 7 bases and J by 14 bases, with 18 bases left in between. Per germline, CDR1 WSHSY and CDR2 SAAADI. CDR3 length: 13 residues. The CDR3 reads CASTVGGLVSLHF. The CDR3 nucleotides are TGCGCCAGCACCGTGGGGGGGCTGGTCTCCCTCCACTTT.

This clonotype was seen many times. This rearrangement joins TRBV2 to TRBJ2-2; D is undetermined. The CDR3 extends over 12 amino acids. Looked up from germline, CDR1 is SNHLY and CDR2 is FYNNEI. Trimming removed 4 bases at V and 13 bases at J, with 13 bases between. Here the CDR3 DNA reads TGTGCCAGCAGTGCCGGGTCGGTTTGGCTGTTTTTT. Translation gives CASSAGSVWLFF.